There are many counts of the clone carrying this TCR beta chain. Its target is unknown. The source of the sample is a study of T cells in Graves' hyperthyroidism and ophthalmopathy. Overall study: Peripheral blood was collected at initial diagnosis, before any treatment. Study results and caveats: Stable hyperthyroidism and ophthalmopathy were separated using 13 V-J signatures. Most expanded thyroid clonotypes above 0.001 recurred in blood.

TCR beta CDR3 sequences were amplified from RNA transcripts. The TCR CDR3 was amplified in a first-round RT-PCR using the HTBI primer set. TCRdb processed the multiplex PCR reads anew with MiXCR; each CDR3 protein has one entry. Here the sample spans 500,000 to 600,000 distinct CDR3 sequences, over 15% being singletons. Losses at the gene ends were 6 bases for V and 4 bases for J; bases not matched to a gene: 8. The V gene's germline CDR1 is LNHDA and CDR2 SQIVND (reference sequence). This CDR3 contains 14 residues. Under 12 ml fresh peripheral blood yielded the PBMCs. The chain employs TRBV19 and TRBJ2-7; TRBD1 aligns across 8 bases. The clonotype comes from a woman aged 18-30 years with Graves' hyperthyroidism. Material: blood. CDR3 DNA sequence: TGTGCCAGTAGCAGGGGGCCCTCCGAATACGAGCAGTACTTC. This codes for CASSRGPSEYEQYF.